Below, 24 T cell receptor beta chains from the same sample are listed, as sequenced in a study of T cells in Graves' hyperthyroidism and ophthalmopathy. There were TCR beta CDR3 regions amplified from RNA transcripts. The TCR CDR3 first-round RT-PCR relied on the HTBI primer set. TCRdb called the multiplex PCR reads again in MiXCR, with one record for every CDR3 protein. Seen here are roughly 500,000 distinct CDR3 sequences, approximately 15% observed once, and the top ten hold about 5.8%. Sequenced sample: blood. The source is a woman in her twenties or thirties with Graves' hyperthyroidism that later progressed to Graves' ophthalmopathy.

To note about this clonotype: A much larger clone is a single base away; this may be a read error. This CDR3 is CATGDAPSGFTGELFF. The CDR3 DNA reads TGTGCCACCGGTGATGCCCCTAGCGGGTTTACCGGGGAGCTGTTTTTT. This chain links TRBV24-1 with TRBJ2-2; TRBD2 aligns across 8 bases. CDR3 length: 16 amino acids. Germline values: CDR1 KGHDR, CDR2 SFDVKD.

This clonotype was detected a few times. The junction departs from the called germline gene at one end, perhaps through a read error. The chain uses TRBV3-1 and TRBJ1-1; D remains unclear. Looked up from germline, CDR1 is LGHDT and CDR2 is YNNKEL (reference sequence). The CDR3 length is 14 residues. The CDR3: CANSQVGRNTEAFF. CDR3 in DNA: TGTGCCAACAGCCAAGTAGGCAGGAACACTGAAGCTTTCTTT.

The V call is TRBV18, the J call TRBJ1-1; D remains unclear. Per germline, CDR1 KGHSH and CDR2 LQKENI. The CDR3 sequence is 13 residues long. V was shortened by 3 bases and J by 3 bases, with 8 bases between the two germline ends. The CDR3 DNA reads TGTGCCAGCTCACCTTCGTTTGACACTGAAGCTTTCTTT. Residues: CASSPSFDTEAFF.

This clonotype was found many times. This rearrangement joins TRBV20-1 to TRBJ1-5, with D maybe TRBD1 (5 bases). The germline V and J ends were trimmed by 0 bases and 6 bases, with 12 bases remaining between them. Germline CDR1 DFQATT, CDR2 SNEGSKA (reference sequence). The CDR3 spans 14 residues. CDR3: CSARDLGGSQPQHF. Here the CDR3 DNA reads TGCAGTGCTAGAGATCTCGGGGGTTCTCAGCCCCAGCATTTT.

The J gene is TRBJ2-2, the V gene TRBV4-3; D possibly corresponds to TRBD2 (6 bases). The CDR3 has 14 residues. Trimming shortened V by 3 bases and J by 6 bases, and 11 bases separated the two germline ends. Germline CDR1 LGHNA, CDR2 YSLEER. For the CDR3, the DNA is TGCGCCAGCAGCCAGGAACTAGCTCCCGGGGAGCTGTTTTTT. Its translation: CASSQELAPGELFF.

This clonotype was seen many times. V usage is TRBV20-1 and J usage is TRBJ2-1; TRBD2 matches 15 bases. This CDR3 contains 17 residues. The germline gives CDR1 DFQATT, CDR2 SNEGSKA (reference sequence). The J segment lost 2 bases and the V segment lost 3 bases, leaving 5 bases of the junction unmatched. In nucleotides, the CDR3 is TGCAGTGCTAGTTGGACTAGCGGGAGGGCTCCCTACAATGAGCAGTTCTTC. Translation: CSASWTSGRAPYNEQFF.

This clonotype has a count of ten or more. The chain couples TRBV11-2 to TRBJ1-2; D possibly corresponds to TRBD1 (5 bases). The germline gives CDR1 SGHAT, CDR2 FQNNGV. Trimming removed 5 bases at V and 5 bases at J, with 9 bases between. The CDR3 length is 12 residues. The CDR3 DNA follows: TGTGCCAGCAGCCCAGAGGGGTATGGCTACACCTTC. Its translation: CASSPEGYGYTF.

This clonotype appeared many times. V and J are TRBV5-1 and TRBJ1-1; TRBD1 agrees at 7 bases. This CDR3 has 16 residues. V shed 4 bases, J shed 5 bases, and the junction held 14 bases outside the gene matches. Germline CDR1 is SGHRS and CDR2 is YFSETQ. CDR3 in amino acids: CASSLQGPGQKTEAFF. The CDR3 DNA follows: TGCGCCAGCAGCCTGCAAGGACCGGGACAGAAAACTGAAGCTTTCTTT.

The sample holds many counts of this clonotype. The V gene is TRBV12-3 or TRBV12-4, the J gene TRBJ1-2; the D is unclear. This CDR3 spans 13 amino acids. V gave up 6 bases and J gave up 5 bases, with 13 bases separating them. CDR3 in DNA: TGTGCCAGCAGACCACGGGAGATTTATGGCTACACCTTC. Its protein product is CASRPREIYGYTF.

This clonotype occurred many times. This chain links TRBV2 with TRBJ1-5; D is possibly TRBD1 (5 bases). CDR3 size: 13 residues. Germline CDR1 reads SNHLY; CDR2 reads FYNNEI. Trimming removed 3 bases from V and 5 bases from J, with 8 bases in between. CDR3 bases: TGTGCCAGCAGTGATACGGGGGATCAGCCCCAGCATTTT. Its protein product is CASSDTGDQPQHF.

This clonotype was counted a few times. The chain combines TRBV7-2 with TRBJ1-5, with D uncertain. CDR1 is SGHTA, CDR2 FQGNSA, per germline. V dropped 2 bases and J dropped 0 bases, with 11 bases sitting between them. This CDR3 region has 16 residues. The CDR3 nucleotides read TGTGCCAGCAGCTTAAACGTAGTAGGTAGCAATCAGCCCCAGCATTTT. This encodes CASSLNVVGSNQPQHF.

This clonotype occurred many times. The rearrangement links TRBV11-2 to TRBJ2-1, with no clear D. Germline-derived CDR1 and CDR2 are SGHAT and FQNNGV. The CDR3 loop spans 14 amino acids. The V and J ends lost 1 base and 8 bases respectively, with 12 bases between them. The CDR3 DNA sequence: TGTGCCAGCAGCTTAGTTCGCTCTGGGGATGAGCAGTTCTTC. It specifies CASSLVRSGDEQFF.

This clonotype has a count of ten or more. The J gene is TRBJ1-1, the V gene TRBV20-1; no firm D call. V lost 4 bases, J lost 0 bases, and 12 bases lay in between. The CDR3 is 14 amino acids. Germline CDR1 and CDR2: DFQATT and SNEGSKA (reference sequence). CDR3 nucleotide sequence: TGCAGTGCTATTTCGGACCGGATGAACACTGAAGCTTTCTTT. It is translated as CSAISDRMNTEAFF.

This clonotype was observed at least ten times. J is TRBJ2-1 and V is TRBV11-2; 10 bases are shared with TRBD2. The length of the CDR3 is 15 residues. CDR1 is SGHAT and CDR2 is FQNNGV in the germline V gene. V dropped 5 bases and J dropped 4; count of bases not matched to a gene: 5. CDR3 DNA: TGTGCCAGCAGCGTCGGACTAGCGGTTTACAATGAGCAGTTCTTC. It encodes CASSVGLAVYNEQFF. The whole variable domain, remainder taken from reference TRBV11-2 and TRBJ2-1, is EAGVAQSPRYKIIEKRQSVAFWCNPISGHATLYWYQQILGQGPKLLIQFQNNGVVDDSQLPKDRFSAERLKGVDSTLKIQPAKLEDSAVYLCASSVGLAVYNEQFFGPGTRLTVL.

Turning to this clonotype: Being one base from a much bigger clone, this may be a read error. CDR3 amino acids: CASRPPRQDGGEETQYF. CDR3 in DNA: TGTGCCAGCAGGCCCCCAAGACAAGACGGTGGGGAAGAGACCCAGTACTTC. The gene calls are TRBV28 and TRBJ2-5; no definite D call. CDR1 is MDHEN and CDR2 is SYDVKM in the germline V gene. The CDR3 covers 17 residues. Trimming shortened V by 6 bases and J by 3 bases, and 23 bases separated the two germline ends.

About this clonotype itself: Given a much more abundant clone one base away, this may be a read error. V and J are TRBV28 and TRBJ1-1; D gene uncertain. The CDR3 is made up of 13 amino acids. In germline, CDR1 is MDHEN, CDR2 SYDVKM. DNA for the CDR3: TGTGCCAGCAGTTTGTATGGGTACACTGTAGCTTTCTTT. Its translation: CASSLYGYTVAFF.

The rearrangement links TRBV29-1 to TRBJ2-1, with TRBD2 identical over 9 bases. After removal of 8 bases from V and 4 bases from J, the junction contained 6 bases not matched to a gene. Germline CDR1 SQVTM, CDR2 ANQGSEA. The CDR3 is 13 amino acids. CDR3 protein: CSSMTSGYNEQFF. The CDR3 nucleotides read TGCAGCTCAATGACTAGCGGATACAATGAGCAGTTCTTC.

The rearrangement joins TRBV12-3 or TRBV12-4 to TRBJ2-1, with 14 bases fitting TRBD2. The CDR3 runs to 17 residues. With V trimmed by 10 bases and J by 7 bases, 15 bases remained unmatched. The CDR3, as DNA: TGTGCCATTCTCGGACTAGCGGGAGGCCCAAAGCCTAATGAGCAGTTCTTC. It encodes CAILGLAGGPKPNEQFF.

This clonotype showed up just a few times. The rearrangement links TRBV24-1 to TRBJ2-5; no clear D. V lost 2 bases and J 5 bases, leaving 5 bases between the germline ends. CDR1 and CDR2 from the germline V gene are KGHDR and SFDVKD. The CDR3 is 12 amino acids. The CDR3 nucleotides are TGTGCCACCAGTGATTCAGAGGAGACCCAGTACTTC. It codes for CATSDSEETQYF.

The chain couples TRBV4-3 to TRBJ2-3, with a weak D call TRBD2 (6 bases). V lost 1 base, J lost 8 bases, and 13 bases lay in between. Germline CDR1 is LGHNA and CDR2 is YSLEER. CDR3 length: 14 residues. The CDR3 reads CASSQGISGATQYF. The CDR3 DNA follows: TGCGCCAGCAGCCAAGGGATTAGCGGCGCTACGCAGTATTTT.

V and J are TRBV7-3 and TRBJ2-3; 14 bases map to TRBD2. Germline V gene lookup returns CDR1 SGHTA and CDR2 FQGTGA. This CDR3 comprises 18 residues. The V gene end was trimmed by 3 bases and the J gene end by 7 bases; junction bases not matched to a gene: 12. DNA for the CDR3: TGTGCCAGCAGCTTTTCATCTGGGACTAGCGGGAGTATGAATACGCAGTATTTT. This gives the protein CASSFSSGTSGSMNTQYF.

Comments on this clonotype: This may come from a read error, since a much larger clone is one base off. J is TRBJ2-1 and V is TRBV2, with D tentatively TRBD2 (5 bases). Germline loops: CDR1 SNHLY, CDR2 FYNNEI. The germline V and J ends were trimmed by 3 bases and 8 bases, with 11 bases remaining between them. The length of the CDR3 is 13 residues. The chain's CDR3 is CASSEAGEDEQFF. Written as DNA, the CDR3 is TGTGCCAGCAGTGAGGCGGGTGAAGATGAGCAGTTCTTC.

This clonotype has a count of ten or more. The chain uses TRBV11-2 and TRBJ2-5; TRBD1 aligns across 9 bases. Germline trimming cut 5 bases from V and 4 bases from J; bases unmatched to any gene: 8. Germline-derived CDR1 and CDR2 are SGHAT and FQNNGV. The CDR3 consists of 15 residues. CDR3 in amino acids: CASSPGTGRGETQYF. CDR3 in DNA: TGTGCCAGCAGCCCCGGGACAGGGAGGGGAGAGACCCAGTACTTC.

In its sample, this clonotype was seen many times. The chain joins TRBV5-1 to TRBJ2-4; 8 bases fit TRBD1. The V and J ends lost 4 bases and 0 bases, in that order; junction bases with no gene match: 6. There are 16 residues in the CDR3. From germline, CDR1 is SGHRS and CDR2 YFSETQ. CDR3 in amino acids: CASSDGQGLAKNIQYF. As DNA, the CDR3 is TGCGCCAGCAGCGACGGACAGGGACTAGCCAAAAACATTCAGTACTTC.